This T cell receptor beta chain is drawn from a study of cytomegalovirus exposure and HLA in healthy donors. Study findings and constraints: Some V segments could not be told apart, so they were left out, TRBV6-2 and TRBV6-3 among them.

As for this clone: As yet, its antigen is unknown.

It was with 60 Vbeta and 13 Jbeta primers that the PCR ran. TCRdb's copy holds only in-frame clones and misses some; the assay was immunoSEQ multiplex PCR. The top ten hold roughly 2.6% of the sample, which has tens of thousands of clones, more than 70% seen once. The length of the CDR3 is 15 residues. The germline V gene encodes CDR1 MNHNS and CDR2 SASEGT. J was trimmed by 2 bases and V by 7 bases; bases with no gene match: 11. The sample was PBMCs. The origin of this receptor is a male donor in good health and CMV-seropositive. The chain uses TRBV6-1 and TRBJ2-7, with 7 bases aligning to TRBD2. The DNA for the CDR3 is TGTGCCAGCACGTTTACAGCGGGAAGTGCCTACGAGCAGTACTTC. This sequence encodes CASTFTAGSAYEQYF.